This paragraph covers one T cell receptor (beta chain) sequence. Time point denoted: peripheral blood 6 weeks after treatment start. The CDR3 is 14 residues long. V lost 5 bases and J lost 5; bases outside the gene matches: 0. CDR1 and CDR2 from the germline V gene are LNHDA and SQIVND (reference sequence). Profiled with immunoSEQ multiplex PCR; TCRdb holds only in-frame clones, not every one. The sample includes approximately 93,000 clones, around four fifths of them seen just once. This sample is drawn from a study of PD-L1 blockade in urothelial cancer. Study overall: Blood yielded a median of about 150,000 T cells per sample.

Specimen: PBMCs, collected around atezolizumab (anti-PD-L1) treatment. The chain uses TRBV19 and TRBJ2-5; 15 positions agree with TRBD2. The receptor was isolated from a man between 65 and 85 years old with urothelial cancer. The CDR3 nucleotides are TGTGCCAGTAGTGGGACTAGCGGGAGGGAGACCCAGTACTTC. This encodes CASSGTSGRETQYF.